The sequence of this TCR beta chain was determined in a study of CD8 T cells in Susac syndrome. TEMRA cells were FACS-enriched, unlike CD8+ and CD4+ T cells, which were negatively isolated. cDNA came from about 0.46 to 1 ug RNA primed by random hexamers. TCRdb ran MiXCR on the immunoSEQ multiplex PCR reads and lists one entry per CDR3 protein. This sample yields about 180,000 distinct CDR3 sequences, of which 85% to 95% are seen a single time; about 0.15% belongs to the top ten. The receptor comes from a human donor with multiple sclerosis. Sequenced: CD8+ T cells from PBMCs.

The CDR3 loop is CASSLSGYSYEQYF. The CDR3 region has the DNA TGCGCCAGCAGCTTATCGGGGTACTCCTACGAGCAGTACTTC. The chain is built from TRBV5-1 and TRBJ2-7; perhaps TRBD2 as D (5 bases). Trimming took off 2 bases at V and 0 bases at J, with 9 bases between the two ends. Germline V gene sequence: CDR1 SGHRS, CDR2 YFSETQ. CDR3 size: 14 residues.